A selection of T cell receptor beta chains follows, all from one sample in a study of CD8 T cells in ankylosing spondylitis. A single record per CDR3 protein comes from TCRdb applying MiXCR to the 5' RACE reads. The repertoire consists of approximately 220,000 distinct CDR3 sequences, with approximately 10% occurring once and the leading ten covering about 19%. Sequencing input: blood, either unsorted or a sorted T cell fraction (not recorded which). These TCRs come from a male donor with ankylosing spondylitis or in good health (not recorded which). The CDR3 runs from the conserved cysteine through the conserved F or W. D genes are given only for firm matches. The size field is filled for only some rows; it gives once, few, many or a size class.

clone size: few
V gene: TRBV29-1
J gene: TRBJ2-2
D gene: TRBD2
CDR3 protein: CSYTSGGTGELFF
CDR3 DNA: TGCAGCTATACTAGCGGGGGCACCGGGGAGCTGTTTTTT

clone size: few
V gene: TRBV28
J gene: TRBJ2-7
D gene: TRBD1
CDR3 protein: CASAPTGEDYEQYF
CDR3 DNA: TGTGCCAGCGCCCCGACAGGGGAGGACTACGAGCAGTACTTC

clone size: -
V gene: TRBV4-1
J gene: TRBJ2-4
D gene: -
CDR3 protein: CASSQDLGRVDKNIQYF
CDR3 DNA: TGCGCCAGCAGCCAAGACTTGGGAAGGGTGGACAAAAACATTCAGTACTTC

clone size: -
V gene: TRBV12-3/TRBV12-4
J gene: TRBJ2-6
D gene: -
CDR3 protein: CASSEGSGANVLTF
CDR3 DNA: TGTGCCAGCAGTGAGGGGTCTGGGGCCAACGTCCTGACTTTC

clone size: -
V gene: TRBV25-1
J gene: TRBJ1-4
D gene: -
CDR3 protein: CASSEWSGEKLFF
CDR3 DNA: TGTGCCAGCAGTGAATGGAGTGGCGAAAAACTGTTTTTT

clone size: many
V gene: TRBV19
J gene: TRBJ1-5
D gene: -
CDR3 protein: CASSRGAAFSNQPQHF
CDR3 DNA: TGTGCCAGTAGTAGGGGGGCCGCCTTTAGCAATCAGCCCCAGCATTTT

clone size: many
V gene: TRBV12-3/TRBV12-4
J gene: TRBJ2-1
D gene: TRBD1
CDR3 protein: CASSLYGAQGAYNEQFF
CDR3 DNA: TGTGCCAGCAGTTTATATGGCGCTCAGGGGGCCTACAATGAGCAGTTCTTC

clone size: -
V gene: TRBV7-2
J gene: TRBJ1-1
D gene: -
CDR3 protein: CASSFLRTPEAFF
CDR3 DNA: TGTGCCAGCAGCTTCTTAAGGACCCCTGAAGCTTTCTTT

clone size: many
V gene: TRBV6-1
J gene: TRBJ2-3
D gene: -
CDR3 protein: CASTQRREGSTDTQYF
CDR3 DNA: TGTGCCAGCACTCAACGGAGGGAAGGCAGCACAGATACGCAGTATTTT

clone size: few
V gene: TRBV6-7
J gene: TRBJ1-2
D gene: -
CDR3 protein: CASSLQCGYTF
CDR3 DNA: TGTGCCAGCTCTCTACAATGCGGCTACACCTTC

clone size: -
V gene: TRBV28
J gene: TRBJ1-5
D gene: TRBD1
CDR3 protein: CASSSGTGVVQPQHF
CDR3 DNA: TGTGCCAGCAGTTCCGGGACAGGGGTCGTTCAGCCCCAGCATTTT